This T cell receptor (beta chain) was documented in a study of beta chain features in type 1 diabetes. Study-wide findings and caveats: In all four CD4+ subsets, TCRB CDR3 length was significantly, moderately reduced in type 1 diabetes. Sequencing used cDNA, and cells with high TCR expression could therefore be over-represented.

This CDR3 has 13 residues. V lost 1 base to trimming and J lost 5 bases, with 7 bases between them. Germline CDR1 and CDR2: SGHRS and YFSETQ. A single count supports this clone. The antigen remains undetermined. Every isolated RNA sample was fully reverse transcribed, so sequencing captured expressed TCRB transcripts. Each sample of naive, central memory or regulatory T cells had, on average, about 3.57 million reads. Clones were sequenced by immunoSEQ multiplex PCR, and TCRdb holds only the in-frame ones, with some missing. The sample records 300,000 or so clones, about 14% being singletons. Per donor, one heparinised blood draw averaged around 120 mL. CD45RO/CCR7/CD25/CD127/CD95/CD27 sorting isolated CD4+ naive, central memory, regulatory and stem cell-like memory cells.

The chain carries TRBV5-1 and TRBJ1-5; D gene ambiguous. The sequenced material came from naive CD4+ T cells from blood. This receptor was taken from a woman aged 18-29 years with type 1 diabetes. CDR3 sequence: CASSLSVDQPQHF. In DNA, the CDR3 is TGCGCCAGCAGCTTGTCCGTAGATCAGCCCCAGCATTTT.